This passage covers 22 T cell receptor beta chains from one sample sequenced in a study of beta chain features in type 1 diabetes. Overall study findings and caveats: People with Type 1 diabetes carried modestly yet significantly shorter TCRB CDR3s in all four CD4+ subsets.

Which antigens these TCRs recognize remains unknown. Isolated RNA was reverse transcribed in full, so expressed TCRB transcripts were sequenced. Generated by immunoSEQ multiplex PCR, the TCRdb table keeps only in-frame clones and is missing some. The data show 300,000 or so clones, with approximately 14% seen just once and 0.015% to 0.02% held by the top ten. Sequenced sample: naive CD4+ T cells from blood. The source of these receptors is a man aged 25 to 45 with type 1 diabetes.

There are a few counts of this clone. The V and J genes are TRBV28 and TRBJ2-1; a possible D gene is TRBD2 (6 bases). CDR1 and CDR2 (germline): MDHEN, SYDVKM. Trimming took off 8 bases at V and 5 bases at J, with 13 bases between the two ends. The CDR3 has 13 amino acids. The CDR3: CASALSGHNEQFF. In nucleotides, the CDR3 is TGTGCCAGCGCCCTTAGCGGCCACAATGAGCAGTTCTTC.

The chain joins TRBV2 to TRBJ2-1; TRBD1 matches at 7 bases. Germline-derived CDR1 and CDR2 are SNHLY and FYNNEI. CDR3 length: 13 residues. V dropped 7 bases and J dropped 5; count of bases not matched to a gene: 5. This chain's CDR3 is CASTGQANNEQFF. The CDR3 DNA reads as TGTGCCAGCACCGGACAGGCCAACAATGAGCAGTTCTTC.

J is TRBJ1-4 and V is TRBV7-9; D is unresolved. There are 14 residues in the CDR3. The V and J ends lost 3 bases and 5 bases respectively, with 10 bases between them. Per the germline V gene, CDR1 is SEHNR and CDR2 is FQNEAQ (reference sequence). The chain's CDR3 is CASSFRGGNEKLFF. The CDR3 DNA sequence: TGTGCCAGCAGCTTCCGCGGAGGGAATGAAAAACTGTTTTTT.

This clone was observed a few times. The chain carries TRBV28 and TRBJ1-2; D is ambiguous. Between the trimmed V and J ends, which lost 3 bases and 5 bases, there was a span of 10 bases. This CDR3 comprises 13 residues. Germline V gives CDR1 MDHEN, CDR2 SYDVKM. The CDR3 coding sequence is TGTGCCAGCAGTTTTGGCGGCGATTATGGCTACACCTTC. It is translated as CASSFGGDYGYTF.

This sequence joins TRBV7-3 and TRBJ2-1; the match to TRBD2 covers 7 bases. The trim removed 5 bases at V and 4 bases at J, leaving 5 bases unmatched. This CDR3 has 14 residues. Looked up from germline, CDR1 is SGHTA and CDR2 is FQGTGA. The CDR3 is CASSPREGYNEQFF. The CDR3 region has the DNA TGTGCCAGCAGCCCTAGGGAGGGGTACAATGAGCAGTTCTTC.

The chain recombines TRBV30 with TRBJ2-7; 7 bases are a match to TRBD1. The CDR3 is 13 amino acids. Trimming took 0 bases from V and 1 from J; bases not matched to a gene: 0. Germline assignment: CDR1 GTSNPN and CDR2 SVGIG (reference sequence). The CDR3 here is CAWSVQGSYEQYF. The CDR3 DNA reads TGTGCCTGGAGTGTACAGGGGTCCTACGAGCAGTACTTC.

The V call is TRBV28, the J call TRBJ2-1; D is perhaps TRBD2 (5 bases). The CDR3 is 14 amino acids. The V end lost 6 bases, the J end lost 6 bases, and 15 bases lay between the germline ends. Germline V gene lookup returns CDR1 MDHEN and CDR2 SYDVKM. DNA of the CDR3: TGTGCCAGCAGCCTGTTCGCGGGTCCCAATGAGCAGTTCTTC. Its protein is CASSLFAGPNEQFF.

This rearrangement joins TRBV10-3 to TRBJ2-1, with D possibly matching TRBD2 (5 bases). CDR3 length equals 13 residues. Germline V gives CDR1 ENHRY, CDR2 SYGVKD. V lost 2 bases to trimming and J lost 8 bases, with 10 bases between them. CDR3 sequence: CAISERESYEQFF. The CDR3, as DNA: TGTGCCATCAGTGAGAGGGAGAGCTATGAGCAGTTCTTC.

This clone was recorded many times. The same CDR3 arises from other DNA sequences in this sample as well. The J gene is TRBJ2-1, the V gene TRBV5-1, with 10 positions matching TRBD1. V lost 0 bases and J lost 6; bases outside the gene matches: 0. The germline CDR1 and CDR2 sequences are SGHRS and YFSETQ. The CDR3 has 14 amino acids. In nucleotides, the CDR3 is TGCGCCAGCAGCTTGGGGACAGGGGGCAATGAGCAGTTCTTC. This encodes CASSLGTGGNEQFF. The full variable domain, rest sourced from reference TRBV5-1 and TRBJ2-1, is KAGVTQTPRYLIKTRGQQVTLSCSPISGHRSVSWYQQTPGQGLQFLFEYFSETQRNKGNFPGRFSGRQFSNSRSEMNVSTLELGDSALYLCASSLGTGGNEQFFGPGTRLTVL.

The gene calls are TRBV7-2 and TRBJ1-2; 8 positions match TRBD1. Trimming cost V 1 base and J 6 bases; bases outside gene matches: 7. CDR1 is SGHTA, CDR2 FQGNSA, per germline. The CDR3 is 15 residues long. The CDR3: CASSLVTGARDGYTF. In DNA, the CDR3 is TGTGCCAGCAGCTTAGTGACAGGGGCACGCGATGGCTACACCTTC.

This clone appeared a few times. The chain couples TRBV7-2 to TRBJ2-1; possibly TRBD2 for D (5 bases). CDR3 length: 15 residues. Looked up from germline, CDR1 is SGHTA and CDR2 is FQGNSA. The V gene lost 1 base and the J gene lost 4 bases, with 11 bases spanning the gap. CDR3 protein: CASSLGIAIYNEQFF. DNA of the CDR3: TGTGCCAGCAGCTTAGGCATAGCGATATACAATGAGCAGTTCTTC.

This clone was found a few times. The V call is TRBV28, the J call TRBJ2-7; a possible D gene is TRBD2 (5 bases). With 6 bases removed from V and 3 bases from J, the gap between germline ends came to 15 bases. Per germline, CDR1 MDHEN and CDR2 SYDVKM. This CDR3 has 14 residues. This CDR3 reads CASSRRPSGYEQYF. CDR3 in DNA: TGTGCCAGCAGCCGAAGACCCAGCGGCTACGAGCAGTACTTC.

This clone has a handful of counts. The chain carries TRBV9 and TRBJ1-1, with D tentatively TRBD1 (5 bases). The CDR3 is 12 amino acids. V shed 4 bases and J shed 10 bases, with 14 bases lying between them. Germline CDR1 is SGDLS and CDR2 is YYNGEE. The CDR3 DNA follows: TGTGCCAGCAGCTCCCGAGAAAGGGGAGCTTTCTTT. Translated, it gives CASSSRERGAFF. Combining the CDR3 with reference TRBV9 and TRBJ1-1 gives the whole variable domain DSGVTQTPKHLITATGQRVTLRCSPRSGDLSVYWYQQSLDQGLQFLIQYYNGEERAKGNILERFSAQQFPDLHSELNLSSLELGDSALYFCASSSRERGAFFGQGTRLTVV.

This clone was counted a few times. V gene TRBV4-2 combines with J gene TRBJ1-5; 7 bases are shared with TRBD1. This CDR3 has 15 amino acids. Unmatched junction bases numbered 9, after V lost 5 bases and J lost 5 bases. Looked up from germline, CDR1 is LGHNA and CDR2 is YNFKEQ. CDR3 in amino acids: CASSYSGTEDQPQHF. The CDR3 region has the DNA TGTGCCAGCAGCTATTCCGGGACAGAAGATCAGCCCCAGCATTTT.

The genes are TRBV7-9 and TRBJ1-3; D is uncertain. Germline V gene sequence: CDR1 SEHNR, CDR2 FQNEAQ (reference sequence). The CDR3 covers 14 residues. Trimming removed 2 bases from V and 2 bases from J, with 7 bases in between. The CDR3 spells CASSLFDTGNTIYF. The CDR3 nucleotides are TGTGCCAGCAGCTTATTTGACACTGGAAACACCATATATTTT.

This clone has more than one count but fewer than ten. V is TRBV15 and J is TRBJ2-7, with a possible D match to TRBD1 (6 bases). The CDR3 is 16 residues long. V gave up 8 bases and J gave up 0 bases, with 20 bases separating them. Germline CDR1 and CDR2: LNHNV and YYDKDF (reference sequence). CDR3 amino acids: CATQRDTGYLSYEQYF. CDR3 nucleotides: TGTGCCACCCAGAGAGACACAGGGTACCTCTCCTACGAGCAGTACTTC.

The rearrangement joins TRBV30 to TRBJ2-7; 12 nucleotides align to TRBD1. Germline trimming cut 5 bases from V and 2 bases from J; bases unmatched to any gene: 1. In germline, CDR1 is GTSNPN, CDR2 SVGIG (reference sequence). The CDR3 loop spans 13 amino acids. DNA for the CDR3: TGTGCCTGGGGGACAGGGGGCACCTACGAGCAGTACTTC. Translation: CAWGTGGTYEQYF. The variable domain in full, with the rest retrieved from reference TRBV30 and TRBJ2-7, is SQTIHQWPATLVQPVGSPLSLECTVEGTSNPNLYWYRQAAGRGLQLLFYSVGIGQISSEVPQNLSASRPQDRQFILSSKKLLLSDSGFYLCAWGTGGTYEQYFGPGTRLTVT.

The V call is TRBV7-2, the J call TRBJ2-3, with TRBD2 matching over 8 bases. The V gene's germline CDR1 is SGHTA and CDR2 FQGNSA. The CDR3 length is 18 residues. V lost 0 bases, J lost 7 bases, and 15 bases stayed unmatched. CDR3 nucleotides: TGTGCCAGCAGCTTAGCCCGCCTGGGGAGCGGGAGATTAAATACGCAGTATTTT. It encodes CASSLARLGSGRLNTQYF.

V gene TRBV28 combines with J gene TRBJ1-1; TRBD1 matches 9 bases. This CDR3 contains 14 residues. The junction had 9 bases not matched to a gene; V was cut back by 6 bases and J by 7 bases. The germline V gene has CDR1 MDHEN and CDR2 SYDVKM. CDR3 DNA: TGTGCCAGCAGCCTAGTACAGGGGGCGGATGAAGCTTTCTTT. Its translation is CASSLVQGADEAFF.

This chain uses TRBV5-1 with TRBJ2-7; D may be TRBD1 (6 bases). The germline V gene encodes CDR1 SGHRS and CDR2 YFSETQ. V was cut by 0 bases and J by 2 bases, with 9 bases left in between. The CDR3 sequence is 14 residues long. CDR3: CASSLVEGAYEQYF. The DNA of the CDR3 is TGCGCCAGCAGCTTGGTCGAGGGGGCCTACGAGCAGTACTTC.

J is TRBJ2-7 and V is TRBV5-1; TRBD1 aligns across 7 bases. Per germline, CDR1 SGHRS and CDR2 YFSETQ. This CDR3 is 15 amino acids long. V trimming: 3 bases; J trimming: 3 bases; junction bases outside the gene matches: 9. The CDR3 loop is CASSSLDRADYEQYF. CDR3 coding DNA: TGCGCCAGCAGCTCCCTTGACAGGGCGGACTACGAGCAGTACTTC. Variable domain in full (rest from reference TRBV5-1 and TRBJ2-7): KAGVTQTPRYLIKTRGQQVTLSCSPISGHRSVSWYQQTPGQGLQFLFEYFSETQRNKGNFPGRFSGRQFSNSRSEMNVSTLELGDSALYLCASSSLDRADYEQYFGPGTRLTVT.

A few counts support this clone. V is TRBV5-6 and J is TRBJ1-1; tentative D call: TRBD1 (6 bases). The ends were cut back, 0 bases at V and 3 bases at J, with 9 bases in the middle. CDR1 and CDR2 from the germline V gene are SGHDT and YYEEEE. The CDR3 runs 14 residues. The CDR3 DNA reads as TGTGCCAGCAGCTTGGGGACAGCAGACACTGAAGCTTTCTTT. Amino acid sequence: CASSLGTADTEAFF.